Each of the 18 T cell receptor beta chains below was sequenced from the same sample in a study of PD-L1 blockade in urothelial cancer. The assay was immunoSEQ multiplex PCR, and TCRdb's table has in-frame clones only and misses some. The sample includes tens of thousands of clones, 70% to 90% of them seen just once. This specimen was PBMCs, taken around atezolizumab (anti-PD-L1) treatment. The receptors shown here come from a man between 60 and 75 years old with urothelial cancer.

J is TRBJ2-3 and V is TRBV9, with 7 nucleotides matching TRBD2. The CDR3 length is 17 residues. V lost 0 bases to trimming and J lost 4 bases; unmatched junction nucleotides: 11. The germline gives CDR1 SGDLS, CDR2 YYNGEE. CDR3 DNA: TGTGCCAGCAGCGTAGAAGGAGCGGGGCCGAAGGCAGATACGCAGTATTTT. Encoded protein: CASSVEGAGPKADTQYF.

This chain connects TRBV27 to TRBJ2-5, with D possibly matching TRBD2 (6 bases). V shed 5 bases and J shed 0 bases, with 10 bases lying between them. Germline CDR1 MNHEY, CDR2 SMNVEV (reference sequence). The CDR3 has 14 amino acids. DNA of the CDR3: TGTGCCAGCAGTCCGAGGACTAACCAAGAGACCCAGTACTTC. This codes for CASSPRTNQETQYF.

V and J are TRBV25-1 and TRBJ1-2; TRBD1 might be the D (5 bases). The CDR3 runs to 12 residues. Germline CDR1 is MGHDK and CDR2 is SYGVNS. V lost 5 bases and J lost 3, with 7 bases in between. CDR3 sequence: CASSPGDYGYTF. The CDR3 DNA reads as TGTGCCAGCAGTCCGGGGGACTATGGCTACACCTTC.

This chain joins TRBV19 and TRBJ1-4, with no clear D. The CDR3 has 15 residues. Germline-derived CDR1 and CDR2 are LNHDA and SQIVND (reference sequence). V was pared by 3 bases and J by 5 bases, with 13 bases between. CDR3: CASSISGTRNEKLFF. In DNA, the CDR3 is TGTGCCAGTAGTATCAGCGGCACCCGGAATGAAAAACTGTTTTTT.

The J gene is TRBJ1-2, the V gene TRBV5-1; tentative D call: TRBD1 (6 bases). The CDR3 consists of 14 residues. Trimming took 3 bases from V and 2 from J, leaving 11 bases between them. Germline loops: CDR1 SGHRS, CDR2 YFSETQ. The CDR3 protein is CASSSQGFNYGYTF. CDR3 in DNA: TGCGCCAGCAGCTCACAGGGATTCAACTATGGCTACACCTTC.

This chain links TRBV10-2 with TRBJ2-5, with D perhaps matching TRBD1 (5 bases). Deletions cut 0 bases from V and 2 bases from J, with 10 bases between. Germline CDR1 reads WSHSY; CDR2 reads SAAADI. The CDR3 has 15 amino acids. CDR3 nucleotides: TGCGCCAGCAGTGAGTCTCGCCAGGGACAAGAGACCCAGTACTTC. It translates to CASSESRQGQETQYF.

This clone was recorded only once. J is TRBJ2-1 and V is TRBV2, with TRBD2 matching over 9 bases. The V segment lost 5 bases and the J segment 7 bases; nucleotides outside the gene matches: 12. The germline V gene has CDR1 SNHLY and CDR2 FYNNEI. CDR3 length: 16 residues. DNA of the CDR3: TGTGCCAGCAGTATACAAAGCGGGGGGCCAAGTAATGAGCAGTTCTTC. Its translation is CASSIQSGGPSNEQFF.

J is TRBJ1-2 and V is TRBV5-1, with 7 bases aligning to TRBD1. The CDR3 totals 12 residues. The V gene end was trimmed by 8 bases and the J gene end by 4 bases; junction bases not matched to a gene: 5. CDR1 and CDR2 from the germline V gene are SGHRS and YFSETQ. The CDR3 nucleotides are TGCGCCAGTGAGAGGGGGCCCTATGGCTACACCTTC. Protein: CASERGPYGYTF.

The chain links TRBV19 to TRBJ1-1; weak D call: TRBD1 (5 bases). The CDR3 runs 14 residues. Germline loops: CDR1 LNHDA, CDR2 SQIVND (reference sequence). The V and J ends lost 6 bases and 5 bases respectively, with 16 bases between them. As DNA, the CDR3 is TGTGCCAGTAGCCCTGGCGGGGCGATTACTGAAGCTTTCTTT. It codes for CASSPGGAITEAFF.

The chain carries TRBV5-1 and TRBJ1-4; 9 bases map to TRBD1. V gave up 0 bases and J gave up 8 bases; unmatched junction bases: 8. Germline CDR1 is SGHRS and CDR2 is YFSETQ. The CDR3 spans 16 residues. The CDR3 DNA reads TGCGCCAGCAGCTTGGACGGGACAGGGTCAGGGGAAAAACTGTTTTTT. Protein sequence: CASSLDGTGSGEKLFF. Combining the CDR3 with reference TRBV5-1 and TRBJ1-4 gives the whole variable domain KAGVTQTPRYLIKTRGQQVTLSCSPISGHRSVSWYQQTPGQGLQFLFEYFSETQRNKGNFPGRFSGRQFSNSRSEMNVSTLELGDSALYLCASSLDGTGSGEKLFFGSGTQLSVL.

The J gene is TRBJ2-7, the V gene TRBV28; 10 positions agree with TRBD1. The CDR3 is made up of 13 amino acids. J was trimmed by 7 bases and V by 6 bases; bases with no gene match: 6. CDR1 is MDHEN, CDR2 SYDVKM, per germline. CDR3 in DNA: TGTGCCAGCAGGACAGGGGGCAGGGATGAGCAGTACTTC. It translates to CASRTGGRDEQYF.

V usage is TRBV15 and J usage is TRBJ1-3, with TRBD1 matching 7 bases. J gave up 8 bases and V 8 bases, and 6 bases lay outside the gene matches. Looked up from germline, CDR1 is LNHNV and CDR2 is YYDKDF (reference sequence). The CDR3 has 12 residues. Here the CDR3 DNA reads TGTGCCACCGGACAGGCTCGACACACCATATATTTT. Its protein is CATGQARHTIYF.

This sequence joins TRBV30 and TRBJ2-2; possible D gene TRBD2, 5 bases. With 3 bases removed from V and 6 bases from J, the gap between germline ends came to 14 bases. This CDR3 is built from 14 residues. From germline, CDR1 is GTSNPN and CDR2 SVGIG (reference sequence). CDR3 nucleotides: TGTGCCTGGAGCAGAAACGGGGAGCCCGGGGAGCTGTTTTTT. As protein: CAWSRNGEPGELFF.

V and J are TRBV4-1 and TRBJ2-5; TRBD2 matches 12 bases. Germline lookup yields CDR1 MGHRA and CDR2 YSYEKL. Trimming cost V 3 bases and J 2 bases; bases outside gene matches: 4. CDR3 size: 16 residues. CDR3 residues: CASSHPGLAGQETQYF. CDR3 in DNA: TGCGCCAGCAGCCATCCGGGACTAGCGGGTCAAGAGACCCAGTACTTC.

The chain links TRBV29-1 to TRBJ2-5, with D possibly matching TRBD1 (5 bases). V was trimmed by 4 bases and J by 2 bases, leaving 5 bases between them. CDR3 length: 11 residues. Germline CDR1 is SQVTM and CDR2 is ANQGSEA. Here the CDR3 DNA reads TGCAGCGTTGCAGGGCAAGAGACCCAGTACTTC. Translation: CSVAGQETQYF. The whole variable domain, filled in from reference TRBV29-1 and TRBJ2-5, reads SAVISQKPSRDICQRGTSLTIQCQVDSQVTMMFWYRQQPGQSLTLIATANQGSEATYESGFVIDKFPISRPNLTFSTLTVSNMSPEDSSIYLCSVAGQETQYFGPGTRLLVL.

The chain employs TRBV11-2 and TRBJ2-2, with D hard to call. V lost 5 bases and J 2 bases, leaving 6 bases between the germline ends. The CDR3 is 13 amino acids. Per germline, CDR1 SGHAT and CDR2 FQNNGV. CDR3 sequence reads: CASSPVNTGELFF. In DNA, the CDR3 is TGTGCCAGCAGCCCGGTAAACACCGGGGAGCTGTTTTTT.

The V gene is TRBV5-4, the J gene TRBJ2-3, with D unclear. The CDR3 totals 14 residues. Germline CDR1 SGHNT, CDR2 YYREEE (reference sequence). The V gene lost 1 base and the J gene lost 0 bases, with 6 bases spanning the gap. CDR3 nucleotide sequence: TGTGCCAGCAGCTTGCAGACTAGCACAGATACGCAGTATTTT. Amino acids: CASSLQTSTDTQYF.

The genes are TRBV18 and TRBJ1-1; D perhaps matches TRBD1 (6 bases). This CDR3 comprises 15 residues. The germline CDR1 and CDR2 sequences are KGHSH and LQKENI. V was pared by 2 bases and J by 2 bases, with 12 bases between. The CDR3 sequence: CASSPLDSLNTEAFF. DNA of the CDR3: TGTGCCAGCTCACCATTGGACAGCTTAAACACTGAAGCTTTCTTT.